The 21 T cell receptor beta chains listed next were all sequenced from one sample in a study of T cell responses to AZD1222 COVID-19 vaccine. The protocol was immunoSEQ multiplex PCR, while the TCRdb copy is restricted to in-frame clones and leaves out a portion. Of about 90,000 clones listed, 75% to 90% are singletons. The sample consisted of peripheral blood, taken 28 days after the second AZD1222 dose. These receptors came from an adult who received the AZD1222 COVID-19 vaccine.

V is TRBV4-1 and J is TRBJ2-2; TRBD2 might be the D (7 bases). There are 16 residues in the CDR3. Germline V gene lookup returns CDR1 MGHRA and CDR2 YSYEKL. V gave up 0 bases and J gave up 6 bases, with 14 bases separating them. The CDR3 DNA sequence: TGCGCCAGCAGCCAAGATCATGGGGGGGCAGCCGGGGAGCTGTTTTTT. Its translation is CASSQDHGGAAGELFF.

Only one count was recorded for this clone. The chain is built from TRBV7-9 and TRBJ1-1; no clear D gene. The CDR3 is made up of 12 amino acids. V was pared by 2 bases and J by 7 bases, with 8 bases between. Germline V gene lookup returns CDR1 SEHNR and CDR2 FQNEAQ (reference sequence). In DNA form, the CDR3 reads TGTGCCAGCAGCTTATTGTCGGTTGAAGCTTTCTTT. It encodes CASSLLSVEAFF.

This chain connects TRBV11-2 to TRBJ1-3; D not resolved. Germline CDR1 is SGHAT and CDR2 is FQNNGV. The CDR3 extends over 14 amino acids. Trimming left V 5 bases short and J 4 bases short, with 12 bases between. CDR3 bases: TGTGCCAGCAGCCAACAACCGGGGGGAAACACCATATATTTT. This sequence encodes CASSQQPGGNTIYF.

In the case of this clone: The identical CDR3 is also encoded by other nucleotide sequences in the sample. The J gene is TRBJ1-2, the V gene TRBV12-3 or TRBV12-4, with no clear D. Trimming removed 5 bases from V and 3 bases from J, with 7 bases in between. The CDR3 spans 12 residues. The CDR3 nucleotides are TGTGCCAGCAGTCCAAGGGACTATGGCTACACCTTC. Translating it yields CASSPRDYGYTF.

This clone was detected a few times. The CDR3 DNA reads TGTGCCACCAGTTGGGGGGATAAGGCCTACGAGCAGTACTTC. It specifies CATSWGDKAYEQYF. This sequence joins TRBV24-1 and TRBJ2-7; maybe TRBD2 (6 bases). The CDR3 is made up of 14 amino acids. CDR1 is KGHDR and CDR2 is SFDVKD in the germline V gene. The germline V and J ends were trimmed by 6 bases and 2 bases, with 13 bases remaining between them.

This clone was seen a single time. The rearrangement links TRBV6-5 to TRBJ1-6; D uncertain. V lost 9 bases and J 3 bases, leaving 9 bases between the germline ends. Looked up from germline, CDR1 is MNHEY and CDR2 is SVGAGI. This CDR3 contains 13 residues. CDR3 in DNA: TGTGCCAGACGTCGGGACTATAATTCACCCCTCCACTTT. This encodes CARRRDYNSPLHF.

The chain links TRBV3-1 (or the pseudogene TRBV3-2) to TRBJ1-2; tentative D call: TRBD1 (5 bases). Germline V gene lookup returns CDR1 LGHDT and CDR2 YNNKEL (reference sequence). The CDR3 spans 14 residues. V lost 7 bases and J 4 bases, leaving 16 bases between the germline ends. The CDR3 nucleotides read TGTGCCAGCACCCCTACGGCCGGGACCTATGGCTACACCTTC. Its protein is CASTPTAGTYGYTF.

V and J are TRBV3-1 (or the pseudogene TRBV3-2) and TRBJ2-5; D might be TRBD2 (5 bases). Germline values: CDR1 LGHDT, CDR2 YNNKEL (reference sequence). The V end lost 4 bases, the J end lost 3 bases, and 12 bases lay between the germline ends. This CDR3 has 14 residues. In DNA, the CDR3 is TGTGCCAGCAGCCTCCGGACTGGAAAAGAGACCCAGTACTTC. Translating gives CASSLRTGKETQYF.

The chain links TRBV27 to TRBJ2-3, with D tentatively TRBD2 (5 bases). Germline CDR1 and CDR2: MNHEY and SMNVEV (reference sequence). V lost 1 base and J lost 6, with 23 bases in between. The length of the CDR3 is 18 residues. CDR3 sequence reads: CASSLLGLAGNEADTQYF. The CDR3 region has the DNA TGTGCCAGCAGTTTATTGGGTCTGGCGGGCAACGAGGCGGATACGCAGTATTTT.

This rearrangement joins TRBV5-1 to TRBJ1-1; 8 bases map to TRBD1. Losses at the gene ends were 0 bases for V and 5 bases for J; bases not matched to a gene: 12. The CDR3 spans 17 residues. Germline loops: CDR1 SGHRS, CDR2 YFSETQ. In DNA, the CDR3 is TGCGCCAGCAGCTTGGCTTGGACAGGGCCTGGAGGGACTGAAGCTTTCTTT. Amino acid sequence: CASSLAWTGPGGTEAFF. Filled out from reference TRBV5-1 and TRBJ1-1, the complete variable domain reads KAGVTQTPRYLIKTRGQQVTLSCSPISGHRSVSWYQQTPGQGLQFLFEYFSETQRNKGNFPGRFSGRQFSNSRSEMNVSTLELGDSALYLCASSLAWTGPGGTEAFFGQGTRLTVV.

This clone was observed once. J is TRBJ1-2 and V is TRBV28; D is ambiguous. The CDR3 spans 12 residues. Trimming shortened V by 1 base and J by 4 bases, and 4 bases separated the two germline ends. Germline loops: CDR1 MDHEN, CDR2 SYDVKM. The CDR3 DNA reads as TGTGCCAGCAGTTTATTGGCCTATGGCTACACCTTC. It yields the protein CASSLLAYGYTF.

The chain joins TRBV5-1 to TRBJ1-1; D is possibly TRBD1 (5 bases). The germline CDR1 and CDR2 sequences are SGHRS and YFSETQ. V lost 0 bases, J lost 6 bases, and 15 bases lay in between. This CDR3 comprises 15 residues. CDR3 sequence reads: CASSLATGLRAEAFF. CDR3 DNA sequence: TGCGCCAGCAGCTTGGCCACGGGGCTGAGGGCTGAAGCTTTCTTT. The full variable domain, completed using reference TRBV5-1 and TRBJ1-1, is KAGVTQTPRYLIKTRGQQVTLSCSPISGHRSVSWYQQTPGQGLQFLFEYFSETQRNKGNFPGRFSGRQFSNSRSEMNVSTLELGDSALYLCASSLATGLRAEAFFGQGTRLTVV.

This chain joins TRBV19 and TRBJ1-1; TRBD1 might be the D (5 bases). CDR3 length equals 14 residues. The V gene's germline CDR1 is LNHDA and CDR2 SQIVND (reference sequence). The V and J ends lost 5 bases and 3 bases respectively, with 13 bases between them. The chain's CDR3 is CASSPDRTYTEAFF. The DNA of the CDR3 is TGTGCCAGTAGTCCAGACAGAACCTACACTGAAGCTTTCTTT. Full variable domain (rest looked up from reference TRBV19 and TRBJ1-1): DGGITQSPKYLFRKEGQNVTLSCEQNLNHDAMYWYRQDPGQGLRLIYYSQIVNDFQKGDIAEGYSVSREKKESFPLTVTSAQKNPTAFYLCASSPDRTYTEAFFGQGTRLTVV.

This chain joins TRBV4-1 and TRBJ2-7; 7 bases align to TRBD1. The CDR3 has 16 amino acids. The trim removed 5 bases at V and 3 bases at J, leaving 13 bases unmatched. The V gene's germline CDR1 is MGHRA and CDR2 YSYEKL. This CDR3 is CASSEGLTGMGYEQYF. Written as DNA, the CDR3 is TGCGCCAGCAGCGAGGGCCTGACAGGGATGGGCTACGAGCAGTACTTC.

This clone was counted a single time. The V call is TRBV19, the J call TRBJ2-7; possible D gene TRBD1, 5 bases. Trimming removed 2 bases from V and 0 bases from J, with 11 bases in between. Germline V gene sequence: CDR1 LNHDA, CDR2 SQIVND (reference sequence). The length of the CDR3 is 15 residues. This chain's CDR3 is CASSITRANSYEQYF. CDR3 in DNA: TGTGCCAGTAGTATAACCAGGGCGAACTCCTACGAGCAGTACTTC.

This rearrangement joins TRBV6-4 to TRBJ2-1; D is perhaps TRBD2 (6 bases). There are 14 residues in the CDR3. The germline CDR1 and CDR2 sequences are MRHNA and SNTAGT. The ends were cut back, 5 bases at V and 3 bases at J, with 11 bases in the middle. The CDR3 sequence: CASSQVADYNEQFF. The CDR3 nucleotides are TGTGCCAGCAGTCAAGTAGCGGACTACAATGAGCAGTTCTTC.

This chain uses TRBV4-1 with TRBJ1-1; no clear D. The CDR3 has 13 residues. From germline, CDR1 is MGHRA and CDR2 YSYEKL. Trimming cost V 3 bases and J 6 bases, with 11 bases left between them. The CDR3 nucleotides are TGCGCCAGCAGCCAGTTTCCCTACGCTGAAGCTTTCTTT. Its translation: CASSQFPYAEAFF.

The CDR3 loop is CASSQRQGAIPSPLHF. The CDR3 bases are TGTGCCAGCAGCCAAAGACAGGGGGCAATTCCTTCACCCCTCCACTTT. V gene TRBV14 combines with J gene TRBJ1-6; 10 nucleotides agree with TRBD1. The length of the CDR3 is 16 residues. Trimming at V came to 2 bases and at J to 9 bases, leaving 7 bases not matched to a gene. Germline V gene sequence: CDR1 SGHDN, CDR2 FVKESK.

The chain carries TRBV19 and TRBJ2-3, with 7 bases that match TRBD1. V was pared by 3 bases and J by 3 bases, with 0 bases of the junction left unmatched. This CDR3 has 13 residues. CDR1 is LNHDA, CDR2 SQIVND, per germline (reference sequence). The CDR3 nucleotides read TGTGCCAGTAGTATGACAGGGACAGATACGCAGTATTTT. Translating gives CASSMTGTDTQYF.

V usage is TRBV5-5 and J usage is TRBJ1-5; D possibly corresponds to TRBD1 (5 bases). V dropped 0 bases and J dropped 2 bases, with 9 bases sitting between them. The germline V gene has CDR1 SGHKS and CDR2 YYEKEE (reference sequence). The CDR3 runs 15 residues. CDR3 sequence: CASSLVGRGNQPQHF. The DNA of the CDR3 is TGTGCCAGCAGCTTGGTAGGCAGGGGCAATCAGCCCCAGCATTTT.

This rearrangement joins TRBV19 to TRBJ2-4; D is possibly TRBD2 (5 bases). The CDR3 totals 13 residues. CDR1 and CDR2 from the germline V gene are LNHDA and SQIVND (reference sequence). V lost 1 base and J 6 bases, leaving 7 bases between the germline ends. For the CDR3, the DNA is TGTGCCAGTAGTATAGGACGGGGAAACATTCAGTACTTC. The encoded protein is CASSIGRGNIQYF.